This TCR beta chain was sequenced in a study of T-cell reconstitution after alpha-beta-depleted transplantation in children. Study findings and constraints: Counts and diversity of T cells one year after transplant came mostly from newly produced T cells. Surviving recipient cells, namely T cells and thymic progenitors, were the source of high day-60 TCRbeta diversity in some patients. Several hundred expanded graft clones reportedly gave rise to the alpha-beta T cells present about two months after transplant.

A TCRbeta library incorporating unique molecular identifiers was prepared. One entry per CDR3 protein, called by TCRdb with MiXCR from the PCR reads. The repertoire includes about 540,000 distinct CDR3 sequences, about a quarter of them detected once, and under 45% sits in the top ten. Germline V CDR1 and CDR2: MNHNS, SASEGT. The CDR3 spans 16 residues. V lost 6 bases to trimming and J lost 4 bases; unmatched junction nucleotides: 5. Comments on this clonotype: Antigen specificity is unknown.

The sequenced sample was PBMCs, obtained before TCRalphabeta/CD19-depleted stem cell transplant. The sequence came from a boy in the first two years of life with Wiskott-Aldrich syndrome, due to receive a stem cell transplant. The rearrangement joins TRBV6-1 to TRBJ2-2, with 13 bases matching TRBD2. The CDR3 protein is CASRELAGGVTGELFF. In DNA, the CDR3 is TGTGCCAGCAGGGAACTAGCGGGAGGGGTCACCGGGGAGCTGTTTTTT.